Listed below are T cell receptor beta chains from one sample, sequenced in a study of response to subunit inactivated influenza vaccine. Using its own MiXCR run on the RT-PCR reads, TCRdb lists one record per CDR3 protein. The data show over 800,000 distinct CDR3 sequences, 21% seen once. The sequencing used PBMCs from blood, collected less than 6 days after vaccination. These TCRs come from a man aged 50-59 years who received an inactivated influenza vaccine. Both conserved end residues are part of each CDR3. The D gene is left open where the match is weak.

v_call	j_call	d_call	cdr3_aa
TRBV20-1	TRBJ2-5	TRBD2	CSAKRGAGLETQYF
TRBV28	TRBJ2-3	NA	CASSPHGAGLDTQYF
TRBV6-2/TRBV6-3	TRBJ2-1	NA	CASSSIGGVEQFF
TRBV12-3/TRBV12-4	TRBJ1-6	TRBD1	CASRAGTGGLSPLHF
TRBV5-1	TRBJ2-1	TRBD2	CASSLARASGRDEQFF
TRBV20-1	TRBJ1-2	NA	CSARGGDDNYGYTF
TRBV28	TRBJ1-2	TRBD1	CASSFPQKTGTSGYTF
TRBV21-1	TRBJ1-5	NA	CASSKVARTPFNQPQHF
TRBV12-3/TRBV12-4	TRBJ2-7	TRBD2	CASRGTSGPGGQYF
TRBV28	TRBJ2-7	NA	CASSLGVSFHEQYF
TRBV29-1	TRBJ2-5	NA	CSVVEGPETQYF
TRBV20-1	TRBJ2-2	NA	CSAQYPDTGELFF
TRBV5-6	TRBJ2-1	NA	CASSLDTNNEQFF
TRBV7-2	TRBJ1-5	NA	CASSLEGLGGNQPQHF
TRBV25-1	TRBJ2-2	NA	CAIGRTTGELFF
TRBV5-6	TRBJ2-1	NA	CASSFGARSGEQFF
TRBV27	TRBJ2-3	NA	CASSPGRYTQYF
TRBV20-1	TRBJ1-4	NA	CSAHDGEKLFF
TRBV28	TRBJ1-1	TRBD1	CASHRDRVTEAFF
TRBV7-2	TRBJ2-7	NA	CASSLGLGDYEQYF